What follows are 29 T cell receptor beta chains derived from one specimen sequenced in a study of cytomegalovirus exposure and HLA in healthy donors. Clones were read by immunoSEQ multiplex PCR, and TCRdb kept only the in-frame ones, dropping some. The sample has hundreds of thousands of clones, approximately 87% seen once. Sequencing input: PBMCs. Receptor source: a man younger than 30 in good health and CMV-seronegative.

The gene calls are TRBV27 and TRBJ2-1; TRBD2 is a possible D gene (6 bases). The V end was cut by 6 bases, the J end by 4 bases, with 13 bases between. CDR3 length: 14 residues. Germline V gives CDR1 MNHEY, CDR2 SMNVEV (reference sequence). DNA of the CDR3: TGTGCCAGCAGCTACACCGGGAGATACAATGAGCAGTTCTTC. It yields the protein CASSYTGRYNEQFF.

This chain joins TRBV7-9 and TRBJ2-3; 8 bases map to TRBD2. CDR1 and CDR2 from the germline V gene are SEHNR and FQNEAQ (reference sequence). The CDR3 contains 15 residues. The J segment lost 5 bases and the V segment lost 4 bases, leaving 8 bases of the junction unmatched. Here the CDR3 reads CASSSNGRAIDTQYF. Here the CDR3 DNA reads TGTGCCAGCAGCTCCAACGGGAGGGCGATAGATACGCAGTATTTT.

The chain employs TRBV30 and TRBJ2-3; 8 bases map to TRBD1. Unmatched junction bases numbered 6, after V lost 1 base and J lost 3 bases. This CDR3 has 15 residues. Germline V lookup: CDR1 GTSNPN, CDR2 SVGIG (reference sequence). CDR3 bases: TGTGCCTGGAGTGAAGGACAGGGCCCAACAGATACGCAGTATTTT. It translates to CAWSEGQGPTDTQYF.

This clone appeared once. The CDR3, as DNA: TGTGCCAGCTCAGCTAGCTCAGATACGCAGTATTTT. Encoded protein: CASSASSDTQYF. The genes are TRBV18 and TRBJ2-3, with D maybe TRBD2 (5 bases). CDR3 size: 12 residues. The germline V gene has CDR1 KGHSH and CDR2 LQKENI. V dropped 5 bases and J dropped 4 bases, with 7 bases sitting between them.

The chain combines TRBV10-3 with TRBJ1-6; unclear D gene. The CDR3 loop spans 15 amino acids. The ends were cut back, 4 bases at V and 0 bases at J, with 7 bases in the middle. The germline V gene has CDR1 ENHRY and CDR2 SYGVKD. CDR3 DNA sequence: TGTGCCATCAGTGGAGGCAGCTCCTATAATTCACCCCTCCACTTT. Protein product: CAISGGSSYNSPLHF.

The chain has TRBV5-4 and TRBJ2-2, with TRBD1 matching over 9 bases. The CDR3 is made up of 15 amino acids. J gave up 6 bases and V 3 bases, and 6 bases lay outside the gene matches. CDR1 and CDR2 from the germline V gene are SGHNT and YYREEE (reference sequence). CDR3 coding DNA: TGTGCCAGCAGCTCTGGACAGGGGATGGCCGGGGAGCTGTTTTTT. This codes for CASSSGQGMAGELFF.

The chain joins TRBV9 to TRBJ2-2; D may be TRBD1 (5 bases). Germline V lookup: CDR1 SGDLS, CDR2 YYNGEE. The CDR3 sequence is 15 residues long. V lost 1 base to trimming and J lost 3 bases, with 10 bases between them. The CDR3 loop reads CASSVKAGHTGELFF. CDR3 sequence (DNA): TGTGCCAGCAGCGTAAAGGCAGGGCACACCGGGGAGCTGTTTTTT.

V is TRBV15 and J is TRBJ1-5, with 7 nucleotides matching TRBD1. The V segment lost 5 bases and the J segment 4 bases; nucleotides outside the gene matches: 2. This CDR3 is 13 amino acids long. Germline loops: CDR1 LNHNV, CDR2 YYDKDF (reference sequence). CDR3 protein: CATSSQGNQPQHF. The CDR3, as DNA: TGTGCCACCAGCTCACAGGGGAATCAGCCCCAGCATTTT.

The J gene is TRBJ2-7, the V gene TRBV10-3; D may be TRBD1 (6 bases). Germline V gives CDR1 ENHRY, CDR2 SYGVKD. The CDR3 length is 13 residues. Trimming removed 6 bases from V and 2 bases from J, with 11 bases in between. In DNA form, the CDR3 reads TGTGCCATCAGACAGGGTCTGGCCTACGAGCAGTACTTC. Its protein is CAIRQGLAYEQYF.

This clone was seen a handful of times. This chain connects TRBV5-1 to TRBJ2-5; 9 bases are a match to TRBD1. The CDR3 spans 15 residues. Germline V gene sequence: CDR1 SGHRS, CDR2 YFSETQ. Trimming removed 4 bases from V and 4 bases from J; junction bases left unmatched: 8. The CDR3 protein is CASSAEPGQGETQYF. CDR3 coding DNA: TGCGCCAGCAGCGCCGAACCGGGACAGGGAGAGACCCAGTACTTC.

The chain recombines TRBV28 with TRBJ1-4; no definite D call. Germline V gene lookup returns CDR1 MDHEN and CDR2 SYDVKM. The CDR3 is made up of 15 amino acids. V lost 2 bases and J 0 bases, leaving 7 bases between the germline ends. The CDR3 coding sequence is TGTGCCAGCAGTTTAGTGGGCACAACTAATGAAAAACTGTTTTTT. Amino acids: CASSLVGTTNEKLFF. Variable domain in full (rest from reference TRBV28 and TRBJ1-4): DVKVTQSSRYLVKRTGEKVFLECVQDMDHENMFWYRQDPGLGLRLIYFSYDVKMKEKGDIPEGYSVSREKKERFSLILESASTNQTSMYLCASSLVGTTNEKLFFGSGTQLSVL.

The chain recombines TRBV5-6 with TRBJ2-3; no clear D. CDR3 length: 17 amino acids. Germline assignment: CDR1 SGHDT and CDR2 YYEEEE. Trimming left V 2 bases short and J 0 bases short, with 16 bases between. CDR3 amino acids: CASSFGQLRRSTDTQYF. In DNA, the CDR3 is TGTGCCAGCAGCTTTGGTCAATTGAGGCGTAGCACAGATACGCAGTATTTT. The full variable domain, with the rest looked up from reference TRBV5-6 and TRBJ2-3, is DAGVTQSPTHLIKTRGQQVTLRCSPKSGHDTVSWYQQALGQGPQFIFQYYEEEERQRGNFPDRFSGHQFPNYSSELNVNALLLGDSALYLCASSFGQLRRSTDTQYFGPGTRLTVL.

The chain is built from TRBV29-1 and TRBJ2-5; tentative D call: TRBD1 (5 bases). Germline V gene sequence: CDR1 SQVTM, CDR2 ANQGSEA. The CDR3 contains 13 residues. Trimming pared 3 bases from V and 2 bases from J, leaving 10 bases between. The DNA for the CDR3 is TGCAGCGTTGAGGGGCAGCCTCAAGAGACCCAGTACTTC. This translates into CSVEGQPQETQYF. The full variable domain, completed using reference TRBV29-1 and TRBJ2-5, is SAVISQKPSRDICQRGTSLTIQCQVDSQVTMMFWYRQQPGQSLTLIATANQGSEATYESGFVIDKFPISRPNLTFSTLTVSNMSPEDSSIYLCSVEGQPQETQYFGPGTRLLVL.

The V call is TRBV30, the J call TRBJ1-1; D might be TRBD1 (6 bases). This CDR3 has 14 residues. CDR1 GTSNPN and CDR2 SVGIG come from the germline V gene (reference sequence). V was shortened by 2 bases and J by 1 base, with 11 bases between the two germline ends. CDR3 DNA: TGTGCCTGGAGTCCCGGGGGGGCGAACACTGAAGCTTTCTTT. It codes for CAWSPGGANTEAFF.

In its sample, this clone was seen once. The chain couples TRBV6-1 to TRBJ1-2; 7 nucleotides line up with TRBD1. The V segment lost 1 base and the J segment 4 bases; nucleotides outside the gene matches: 3. The V gene's germline CDR1 is MNHNS and CDR2 SASEGT. The CDR3 is 14 residues long. The CDR3 nucleotides are TGTGCCAGCAGTGAAGGGGACAGCCTCTATGGCTACACCTTC. Translation: CASSEGDSLYGYTF.

The chain employs TRBV2 and TRBJ2-2; D might be TRBD1 (5 bases). Germline assignment: CDR1 SNHLY and CDR2 FYNNEI. The CDR3 spans 12 residues. Trimming took 2 bases from V and 8 from J, leaving 6 bases between them. The CDR3 sequence: CASSERGGELFF. In DNA, the CDR3 is TGTGCCAGCAGTGAAAGGGGTGGGGAGCTGTTTTTT.

The chain is built from TRBV27 and TRBJ2-7; 9 bases line up with TRBD1. The CDR3 consists of 17 residues. Unmatched junction bases numbered 15, after V lost 4 bases and J lost 5 bases. Germline V CDR1 and CDR2: MNHEY, SMNVEV (reference sequence). The CDR3 DNA sequence: TGTGCCAGCAGTTCCTACAGTATGTGGGACAGGGACCACGAGCAGTACTTC. Protein: CASSSYSMWDRDHEQYF.

V usage is TRBV4-1 and J usage is TRBJ2-3, with 8 bases matching TRBD2. After removal of 1 base from V and 4 bases from J, the junction contained 4 bases not matched to a gene. CDR1 and CDR2 (germline): MGHRA, YSYEKL. The length of the CDR3 is 15 residues. In nucleotides, the CDR3 is TGCGCCAGCAGCCAAGTCACGCGGGGGGCAGATACGCAGTATTTT. Amino acid sequence: CASSQVTRGADTQYF.

The chain is built from TRBV11-2 and TRBJ1-5; 7 bases agree with TRBD1. The CDR3 sequence is 16 residues long. Germline V lookup: CDR1 SGHAT, CDR2 FQNNGV. The V gene end was trimmed by 0 bases and the J gene end by 0 bases; junction bases not matched to a gene: 2. CDR3 bases: TGTGCCAGCAGCTTAGAAGGGGGCGGTAGCAATCAGCCCCAGCATTTT. Its translation: CASSLEGGGSNQPQHF.

This sequence joins TRBV14 and TRBJ1-1; tentative D call: TRBD1 (6 bases). The germline V gene encodes CDR1 SGHDN and CDR2 FVKESK. The V and J ends lost 1 base and 9 bases respectively, with 12 bases between them. The CDR3 is 13 amino acids. The CDR3 nucleotides read TGTGCCAGCAGCCAAGTCAAGGGGGTGAAAGCTTTCTTT. Its translation is CASSQVKGVKAFF.

The chain carries TRBV4-1 and TRBJ1-6; D gene ambiguous. Looked up from germline, CDR1 is MGHRA and CDR2 is YSYEKL. The CDR3 runs 15 residues. With 0 bases removed from V and 6 bases from J, the gap between germline ends came to 9 bases. CDR3 residues: CASSQEGSRNSPLHF. CDR3 sequence (DNA): TGCGCCAGCAGCCAAGAGGGGAGCCGTAATTCACCCCTCCACTTT.

This clone has more than one count but fewer than ten. The chain joins TRBV7-9 to TRBJ2-7; 8 bases are shared with TRBD1. The V segment lost 5 bases and the J segment 6 bases; nucleotides outside the gene matches: 12. The CDR3 spans 15 residues. The germline gives CDR1 SEHNR, CDR2 FQNEAQ (reference sequence). In DNA form, the CDR3 reads TGTGCCAGCAGCGCACCCGAGACAGGGGTCTTCGAGCAGTACTTC. Residues: CASSAPETGVFEQYF.

The DNA for the CDR3 is TGTGCCAGCAGCTTTTTCCCCTCGCCAGGGGGCACTGAAGCTTTCTTT. This codes for CASSFFPSPGGTEAFF. The V gene is TRBV5-6, the J gene TRBJ1-1; 7 positions match TRBD1. Trimming removed 2 bases from V and 4 bases from J; junction bases left unmatched: 11. The CDR3 contains 16 residues. Germline CDR1 and CDR2: SGHDT and YYEEEE.

In regard to this clone: This CDR3 is also generated by other DNA sequences in the sample. This chain uses TRBV2 with TRBJ2-7, with unresolved D. Looked up from germline, CDR1 is SNHLY and CDR2 is FYNNEI. V lost 5 bases, J lost 3 bases, and 5 bases lay in between. This CDR3 spans 11 amino acids. DNA for the CDR3: TGTGCCAGCAGTTACAGCTACGAGCAGTACTTC. Protein: CASSYSYEQYF.

The genes are TRBV6-5 and TRBJ2-5, with 10 bases matching TRBD1. From germline, CDR1 is MNHEY and CDR2 SVGAGI. The CDR3 extends over 13 amino acids. Unmatched junction bases numbered 6, after V lost 10 bases and J lost 4 bases. CDR3 loop: CAIRQGARETQYF. The CDR3 DNA sequence: TGTGCCATACGACAGGGGGCTCGAGAGACCCAGTACTTC.

V usage is TRBV5-4 and J usage is TRBJ1-1; maybe TRBD1 (5 bases). The CDR3 length is 12 residues. Germline V lookup: CDR1 SGHNT, CDR2 YYREEE (reference sequence). Trimming left V 7 bases short and J 1 base short, with 8 bases between. The CDR3 sequence: CASGGQNTEAFF. CDR3 DNA: TGTGCCAGCGGTGGACAGAACACTGAAGCTTTCTTT.

The V gene is TRBV7-2, the J gene TRBJ1-5; no reliable D call. Germline assignment: CDR1 SGHTA and CDR2 FQGNSA. This CDR3 is built from 12 residues. V was clipped by 5 bases and J by 8 bases, with 10 bases between them. The DNA for the CDR3 is TGTGCCAGCAGCCGATACAGTGAGCCCCAGCATTTT. This gives the protein CASSRYSEPQHF.

The chain uses TRBV14 and TRBJ2-7; 8 bases are a match to TRBD2. The germline CDR1 and CDR2 sequences are SGHDN and FVKESK. With 4 bases clipped from V and 2 bases from J, the junction kept 4 bases outside the gene matches. The CDR3 is 14 amino acids. For the CDR3, the DNA is TGTGCCAGCAGCCGCGGGGGGCCCACCTACGAGCAGTACTTC. Translated, it gives CASSRGGPTYEQYF.

The chain combines TRBV6-5 with TRBJ2-1; D may be TRBD2 (5 bases). V lost 6 bases to trimming and J lost 13 bases, with 13 bases between them. This CDR3 spans 11 amino acids. CDR1 and CDR2 from the germline V gene are MNHEY and SVGAGI. Here the CDR3 DNA reads TGTGCCAGCAGGAACGCGGGTCTCCAGTTCTTC. Residues: CASRNAGLQFF.